This record covers a single TCR beta chain. The antigen is not known. These data originate in a study of Ad26.COV2.S vaccination and SARS-CoV-2 variants. Study context: Donor joined the COV1001 Ad26.COV2.S trial arm. Overall study results and limits: Substantial breadth was reported for post-vaccination spike-specific CD8+ and CD4+ T cells. The study found higher spike-specific TCR breadth in vaccine than placebo recipients.

The protocol was immunoSEQ multiplex PCR, while the TCRdb copy is restricted to in-frame clones and leaves out a portion. Altogether roughly 250,000 clones are present, around nine tenths being singletons, with the ten largest covering just under 3%. Indicated treatment: roughly 20 received Ad26.COV2.S at low or high dose, single or two shots; about 5 received placebo; per-sample allocation not given. Sampling was done on day 63 after the first vaccine or placebo injection. An Ad26 vector expressing Wuhan-strain SARS-CoV-2 spike constituted the vaccine. Germline-derived CDR1 and CDR2 are LGHNA and YSLEER. This CDR3 spans 13 amino acids. Trimming removed 5 bases from V and 5 bases from J, with 12 bases in between.

This TCR was recovered from a person aged 18-65 years who received the Ad26.COV2.S COVID-19 vaccine or a placebo. This sample comprised peripheral blood, obtained in a trial of Ad26.COV2.S vaccine versus placebo. The chain recombines TRBV4-3 with TRBJ1-1; perhaps TRBD1 as D (6 bases). The CDR3: CASSYPGETEAFF. The CDR3 DNA reads TGCGCCAGCAGCTATCCAGGGGAAACTGAAGCTTTCTTT.